This T cell receptor beta chain was obtained from a study of blood T cell repertoires in COVID-19. In the study overall: Spain, Italy and the United States supplied samples that represented acute and convalescent COVID-19. T cells, B-cell-depleted T cells, or PBMCs supplied cDNA or gDNA.

Study processing details: Nucleated cell counts were estimated from reference gene primer amplification. Assay used: immunoSEQ multiplex PCR; TCRdb lists only in-frame clones, some missing. The DNA was the basis for D and trimming; V, J and clone size are from that table. The table shows 260,000 or so clones, with approximately 87% occurring only once. This CDR3 comprises 14 residues. CDR1 and CDR2 from the germline V gene are LNHDA and SQIVND (reference sequence). V was cut by 7 bases and J by 3 bases, with 13 bases left in between. The J gene is TRBJ1-5, the V gene TRBV19; D is ambiguous. What was sequenced was peripheral blood. The clonotype comes from a human donor in a cohort sampled during active COVID-19. The CDR3 here is CASNPSGVNQPQHF. CDR3 in DNA: TGTGCCAGTAATCCTTCGGGAGTCAATCAGCCCCAGCATTTT.